The sample holds one count of the clone carrying this TCR beta chain. Its antigen remains unknown. This CDR3 has 15 amino acids. Trimming at V came to 6 bases and at J to 7 bases, leaving 12 bases not matched to a gene. CDR1 is DFQATT, CDR2 SNEGSKA, per germline (reference sequence). The sample belongs to a study of blood T cells in healthy people across ages. Findings and caveats of the study: When set beside aged donors, long-lived donors presented more naive CD4+ cells and higher diversity.

A second PCR of 7 to 11 cycles used a sample-barcoded 5' primer and a J-beta primer mix. With 12 random nucleotides, a template-switch adaptor tagged each individual cDNA molecule. One entry per CDR3 protein, called by TCRdb with MiXCR from the 5' RACE reads. The data show fewer than 1,000,000 distinct CDR3 sequences, around 42% seen once. Sequencing input: blood. The origin of this receptor is a man aged 55 to 70 in good health. This sequence joins TRBV20-1 and TRBJ2-7; 13 positions match TRBD2. The chain's CDR3 is CSAGPGLAGHNEQYF. CDR3 in DNA: TGCAGTGCGGGTCCGGGACTAGCGGGGCACAATGAGCAGTACTTC.